The rows below give T cell receptor beta chains drawn from one sample of a study of tumor-infiltrating lymphocytes in localized non-small cell lung cancer. Sequenced by immunoSEQ multiplex PCR; TCRdb stores in-frame clones only, minus some. The data show tens of thousands of clones, approximately 71% seen once. Material: lung tumor tissue. These receptors were obtained from a human donor with non-small cell lung cancer. Each CDR3 is given with its conserved first and last residue. The D gene is left open where the match is weak. Clone size is shown for a subset of rows, as once, few, many or a class of expanded clone.

CDR3 protein: CASSHALAGVAGGEQFF
CDR3 DNA: TGCGCCAGCAGCCATGCACTAGCGGGAGTTGCGGGGGGTGAGCAGTTCTTC
J gene: TRBJ2-1
D gene: TRBD2
V gene: TRBV4-1
clone size: NA

CDR3 protein: CASSYTSGGNNEQFF
CDR3 DNA: TGTGCCAGCAGCTATACATCAGGAGGTAACAATGAGCAGTTCTTC
J gene: TRBJ2-1
D gene: NA
V gene: TRBV11-2
clone size: few

CDR3 protein: CASSPGTTGNTIYF
CDR3 DNA: TGTGCCAGCAGCCCGGGGACAACTGGAAACACCATATATTTT
J gene: TRBJ1-3
D gene: NA
V gene: TRBV11-2
clone size: few

CDR3 protein: CASSPGQGNYEQYF
CDR3 DNA: TGTGCCAGCAGCCCTGGACAGGGAAACTACGAGCAGTACTTC
J gene: TRBJ2-7
D gene: TRBD1
V gene: TRBV14
clone size: NA

CDR3 protein: CASSPEGISTDTQYF
CDR3 DNA: TGTGCCAGCAGCCCGGAAGGGATTAGCACAGATACGCAGTATTTT
J gene: TRBJ2-3
D gene: NA
V gene: TRBV4-2
clone size: NA

CDR3 protein: CASSYTGELFF
CDR3 DNA: TGTGCCAGTAGTTACACCGGGGAGCTGTTTTTT
J gene: TRBJ2-2
D gene: NA
V gene: TRBV28
clone size: few

CDR3 protein: CASSPLVGASTDTQYF
CDR3 DNA: TGTGCCAGCTCCCCTCTGGTGGGTGCTAGCACAGATACGCAGTATTTT
J gene: TRBJ2-3
D gene: NA
V gene: TRBV18
clone size: NA

CDR3 protein: CASSLGTSGTYEQYF
CDR3 DNA: TGTGCCAGCAGCTTGGGGACTAGCGGGACCTACGAGCAGTACTTC
J gene: TRBJ2-7
D gene: TRBD2
V gene: TRBV7-2
clone size: NA

CDR3 protein: CSVLQTTYEQYF
CDR3 DNA: TGCAGCGTCTTACAGACTACCTACGAGCAGTACTTC
J gene: TRBJ2-7
D gene: NA
V gene: TRBV29-1
clone size: NA

CDR3 protein: CASTRDLTNEQFF
CDR3 DNA: TGTGCCAGCACAAGGGACCTAACCAATGAGCAGTTCTTC
J gene: TRBJ2-1
D gene: NA
V gene: TRBV6-6
clone size: NA

CDR3 protein: CASSPGQLSYNEQFF
CDR3 DNA: TGCGCCAGCAGCCCGGGACAACTCTCCTACAATGAGCAGTTCTTC
J gene: TRBJ2-1
D gene: NA
V gene: TRBV5-1
clone size: NA

CDR3 protein: CASSRLGGTNEKLFF
CDR3 DNA: TGTGCCAGCAGCCGGCTCGGGGGGACTAATGAAAAACTGTTTTTT
J gene: TRBJ1-4
D gene: NA
V gene: TRBV7-9
clone size: medium-sized

CDR3 protein: CASSYSSTGRNEQFF
CDR3 DNA: TGTGCCAGCAGTTACTCTAGTACGGGACGGAATGAGCAGTTCTTC
J gene: TRBJ2-1
D gene: NA
V gene: TRBV6-5
clone size: NA

CDR3 protein: CAWGSTGITDTQYF
CDR3 DNA: TGTGCCTGGGGAAGCACAGGGATCACAGATACGCAGTATTTT
J gene: TRBJ2-3
D gene: NA
V gene: TRBV30
clone size: NA

CDR3 protein: CASSLEVGPYEQYF
CDR3 DNA: TGTGCCAGCAGCTTAGAAGTGGGTCCCTACGAGCAGTACTTC
J gene: TRBJ2-7
D gene: NA
V gene: TRBV11-2
clone size: NA

CDR3 protein: CASGIAGRDFNQPQHF
CDR3 DNA: TGTGCCAGCGGGATCGCCGGACGGGACTTCAATCAGCCCCAGCATTTT
J gene: TRBJ1-5
D gene: NA
V gene: TRBV2
clone size: NA

CDR3 protein: CSVGGGQTEAFF
CDR3 DNA: TGCAGCGTTGGAGGAGGCCAGACTGAAGCTTTCTTT
J gene: TRBJ1-1
D gene: NA
V gene: TRBV29-1
clone size: NA

CDR3 protein: CASSGQVGQPQHF
CDR3 DNA: TGTGCCAGCAGCGGACAGGTCGGTCAGCCCCAGCATTTT
J gene: TRBJ1-5
D gene: TRBD1
V gene: TRBV25-1
clone size: NA

CDR3 protein: CASTGFTEAFF
CDR3 DNA: TGTGCCAGCACGGGGTTCACTGAAGCTTTCTTT
J gene: TRBJ1-1
D gene: NA
V gene: TRBV2
clone size: NA

CDR3 protein: CASSQDRGNSGTDTQYF
CDR3 DNA: TGTGCCAGCAGCCAAGATCGGGGGAACAGCGGCACAGATACGCAGTATTTT
J gene: TRBJ2-3
D gene: NA
V gene: TRBV4-2
clone size: NA

CDR3 protein: CASVGRGRTETQYF
CDR3 DNA: TGTGCCAGCGTCGGCAGGGGGCGCACCGAGACCCAGTACTTC
J gene: TRBJ2-5
D gene: TRBD1
V gene: TRBV6-5
clone size: NA

CDR3 protein: CASSLGLGGVTEAFF
CDR3 DNA: TGTGCCAGCAGCTTAGGCTTGGGAGGGGTAACTGAAGCTTTCTTT
J gene: TRBJ1-1
D gene: NA
V gene: TRBV14
clone size: NA

CDR3 protein: CASSPRRVPSNEQYF
CDR3 DNA: TGTGCCAGCAGTCCTCGGAGGGTCCCGTCCAACGAGCAGTACTTC
J gene: TRBJ2-7
D gene: NA
V gene: TRBV27
clone size: NA

CDR3 protein: CSVSGQGILYEQYF
CDR3 DNA: TGCAGCGTGTCGGGGCAGGGGATTCTCTACGAGCAGTACTTC
J gene: TRBJ2-7
D gene: NA
V gene: TRBV29-1
clone size: NA

CDR3 protein: CASSFHPGQGAWSHNQPQHF
CDR3 DNA: TGTGCCAGCAGCTTCCACCCGGGACAGGGGGCCTGGTCCCACAATCAGCCCCAGCATTTT
J gene: TRBJ1-5
D gene: NA
V gene: TRBV21-1
clone size: NA

CDR3 protein: CASSLHRDRDSPLHF
CDR3 DNA: TGTGCCAGCAGCCTACACCGGGACAGGGATTCACCCCTCCACTTT
J gene: TRBJ1-6
D gene: TRBD1
V gene: TRBV6-1
clone size: few

CDR3 protein: CASSSRRNTEAFF
CDR3 DNA: TGTGCCAGCAGCAGTCGGCGAAACACTGAAGCTTTCTTT
J gene: TRBJ1-1
D gene: NA
V gene: TRBV11-2
clone size: NA

CDR3 protein: CASTPGGRNTEAFF
CDR3 DNA: TGTGCCAGCACCCCCGGGGGTAGGAACACTGAAGCTTTCTTT
J gene: TRBJ1-1
D gene: NA
V gene: TRBV27
clone size: few

CDR3 protein: CASSLTGEEGYGYTF
CDR3 DNA: TGTGCCAGCAGCTTAACCGGGGAGGAAGGCTATGGCTACACCTTC
J gene: TRBJ1-2
D gene: NA
V gene: TRBV7-9
clone size: NA

CDR3 protein: CASSVAGGGYNEQFF
CDR3 DNA: TGTGCCAGCAGTGTAGCGGGAGGGGGGTACAATGAGCAGTTCTTC
J gene: TRBJ2-1
D gene: TRBD2
V gene: TRBV27
clone size: NA

CDR3 protein: CATDRVNTEAFF
CDR3 DNA: TGTGCCACAGACAGGGTCAACACTGAAGCTTTCTTT
J gene: TRBJ1-1
D gene: TRBD1
V gene: TRBV6-1
clone size: NA

CDR3 protein: CASSTRDKGTEAFF
CDR3 DNA: TGTGCCAGCAGCACCCGGGACAAGGGTACTGAAGCTTTCTTT
J gene: TRBJ1-1
D gene: NA
V gene: TRBV5-4
clone size: NA

CDR3 protein: CASSLEDRAVEQYF
CDR3 DNA: TGTGCCAGCAGCTTAGAAGACAGGGCGGTCGAGCAGTACTTC
J gene: TRBJ2-7
D gene: TRBD1
V gene: TRBV7-6
clone size: NA

CDR3 protein: CASSDGLGATDTQYF
CDR3 DNA: TGCGCCAGCAGTGACGGGTTGGGAGCCACAGATACGCAGTATTTT
J gene: TRBJ2-3
D gene: NA
V gene: TRBV10-1
clone size: once

CDR3 protein: CASSPRPGSVNEQFF
CDR3 DNA: TGTGCCAGTAGTCCTCGCCCAGGGTCAGTCAATGAGCAGTTCTTC
J gene: TRBJ2-1
D gene: NA
V gene: TRBV19
clone size: NA

CDR3 protein: CASSQGGNSPLHF
CDR3 DNA: TGTGCCAGCAGCCAAGGGGGGAATTCACCCCTCCACTTT
J gene: TRBJ1-6
D gene: NA
V gene: TRBV14
clone size: NA

CDR3 protein: CASRSGTQSYNEQFF
CDR3 DNA: TGTGCCAGCAGATCCGGGACCCAGTCATACAATGAGCAGTTCTTC
J gene: TRBJ2-1
D gene: NA
V gene: TRBV28
clone size: NA

CDR3 protein: CASSPGLAGDTQYF
CDR3 DNA: TGCGCCAGCAGTCCCGGACTAGCGGGAGATACGCAGTATTTT
J gene: TRBJ2-3
D gene: TRBD2
V gene: TRBV10-2
clone size: NA

CDR3 protein: CAWSEQGNQPQHF
CDR3 DNA: TGTGCCTGGAGTGAACAGGGCAATCAGCCCCAGCATTTT
J gene: TRBJ1-5
D gene: NA
V gene: TRBV30
clone size: NA

CDR3 protein: CASTSLAGVNTGELFF
CDR3 DNA: TGTGCCAGCACTTCACTAGCGGGAGTGAACACCGGGGAGCTGTTTTTT
J gene: TRBJ2-2
D gene: TRBD2
V gene: TRBV7-9
clone size: few